The clone carrying this T cell receptor beta chain has a handful of counts. Its specificity is unknown. In germline, CDR1 is SEHNR, CDR2 FQNEAQ (reference sequence). This CDR3 has 13 amino acids. With V trimmed by 5 bases and J by 4 bases, 4 bases remained unmatched. This record comes from a study of T cells after yellow fever vaccination. Looking at the study overall: With SMART-Seq v4 Ultra Low Input, the fractions containing low cell numbers were prepared. General study points: Of the clonotypes, a small share occurred in both CD4 and CD8 compartments. Peak timing came faster in the weaker secondary response, day 5 versus 15.

5'RACE template switching produced TCR cDNA carrying a universal primer site and UMIs. TCRdb redid the calling of the 5' RACE reads with MiXCR, one entry per CDR3 protein. Of hundreds of thousands of distinct CDR3 sequences listed, roughly 13% are singletons. This TCR derives from a young man who received the YFV17D yellow fever vaccine. Specimen: PBMCs, collected on the day of the yellow fever booster vaccination. The chain carries TRBV7-9 and TRBJ2-5; 7 nucleotides align to TRBD2. CDR3 sequence: CASSPWEGETQYF. The CDR3 DNA is TGTGCCAGCAGCCCCTGGGAGGGAGAGACCCAGTACTTC.